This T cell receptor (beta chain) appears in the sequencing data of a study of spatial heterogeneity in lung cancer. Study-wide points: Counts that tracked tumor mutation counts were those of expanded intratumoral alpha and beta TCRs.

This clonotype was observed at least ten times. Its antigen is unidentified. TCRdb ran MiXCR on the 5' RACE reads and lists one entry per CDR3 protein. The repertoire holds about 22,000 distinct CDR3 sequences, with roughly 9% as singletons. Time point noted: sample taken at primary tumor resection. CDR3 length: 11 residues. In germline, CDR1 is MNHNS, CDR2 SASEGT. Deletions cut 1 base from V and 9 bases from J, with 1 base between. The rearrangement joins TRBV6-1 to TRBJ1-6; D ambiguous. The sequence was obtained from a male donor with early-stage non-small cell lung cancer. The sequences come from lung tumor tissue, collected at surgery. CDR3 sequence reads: CASSEVSPLHF. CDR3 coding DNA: TGTGCCAGCAGTGAAGTTTCACCCCTCCACTTT.